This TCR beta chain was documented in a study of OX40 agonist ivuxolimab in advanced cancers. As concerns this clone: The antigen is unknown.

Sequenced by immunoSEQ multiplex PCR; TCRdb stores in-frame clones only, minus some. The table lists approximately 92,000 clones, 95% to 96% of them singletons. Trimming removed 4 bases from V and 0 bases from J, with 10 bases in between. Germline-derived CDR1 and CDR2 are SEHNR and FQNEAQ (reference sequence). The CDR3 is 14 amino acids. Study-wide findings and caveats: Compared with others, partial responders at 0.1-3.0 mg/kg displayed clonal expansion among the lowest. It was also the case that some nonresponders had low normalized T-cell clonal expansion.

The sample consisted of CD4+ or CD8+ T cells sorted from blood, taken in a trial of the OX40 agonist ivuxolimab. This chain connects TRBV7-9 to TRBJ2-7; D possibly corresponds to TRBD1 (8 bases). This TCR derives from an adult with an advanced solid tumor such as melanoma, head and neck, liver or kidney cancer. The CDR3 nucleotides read TGTGCCAGCAGCTACAGGGGGGGCTCCTACGAGCAGTACTTC. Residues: CASSYRGGSYEQYF. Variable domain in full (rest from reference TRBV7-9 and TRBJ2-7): DTGVSQNPRHKITKRGQNVTFRCDPISEHNRLYWYRQTLGQGPEFLTYFQNEAQLEKSRLLSDRFSAERPKGSFSTLEIQRTEQGDSAMYLCASSYRGGSYEQYFGPGTRLTVT.